Listed below are T cell receptor beta chains from one sample, sequenced in a study of blood T cell repertoires in COVID-19. Here immunoSEQ multiplex PCR was the method, and the copy in TCRdb shows in-frame clones only, minus some. The repertoire includes about 190,000 clones, around 84% of them detected once, and 3.2% sits in the top ten. The sample comprised PBMCs or T cells enriched from blood (not recorded which). These TCRs come from a woman aged 30 to 39 who had recovered from COVID-19. Each CDR3 is given with its conserved first and last residue. Fields, in order: clone size, J gene, D gene, V gene, CDR3 DNA, CDR3 protein. A D gene is named only where the DNA matches it firmly. The size entry is marked missing in some rows and otherwise reads once, few, many or a size class.

NA TRBJ1-5 TRBD1 TRBV10-3 TGTGCCATCAGCGGGGACAGGGGAGGTCAGCCCCAGCATTTT CAISGDRGGQPQHF
NA TRBJ1-5 TRBD1 TRBV7-6 TGTGCCAGCAGTCTACAGGGGATGCAGCCCCAGCATTTT CASSLQGMQPQHF
NA TRBJ2-5 TRBD1 TRBV2 TGTGCCAGCAGTGAGTACCAGGGACAGGGCCAAGAGACCCAGTACTTC CASSEYQGQGQETQYF
NA TRBJ1-1 NA TRBV7-3 TGTGCCAGCAGCCTAGATCGGGGGAACACTGAAGCTTTCTTT CASSLDRGNTEAFF
NA TRBJ2-1 NA TRBV11-2 TGTGCCAGCAGACCTCGTAGGGAGTACTCCTACAATGAGCAGTTCTTC CASRPRREYSYNEQFF
NA TRBJ2-1 NA TRBV11-3 TGTGCCAGCAGCATGGATAGCGGCAACTACAATGAGCAGTTCTTC CASSMDSGNYNEQFF
NA TRBJ2-5 NA TRBV27 TGTGCCAGCAGATTATTGCCGGGGGAGACCCAGTACTTC CASRLLPGETQYF
NA TRBJ1-1 TRBD1 TRBV18 TGTGCCAGCTCATCGGACAGGTTTAACACTGAAGCTTTCTTT CASSSDRFNTEAFF
NA TRBJ2-1 NA TRBV6-4 TGTGCCAGCAGTGTAAGCGGCGAAGCGAATGAGCAGTTCTTC CASSVSGEANEQFF
NA TRBJ2-1 NA TRBV6-5 TGTTCGGTGCGGGGGCGGCTTTACAATGAGCAGTTCTTC CSVRGRLYNEQFF
once TRBJ1-4 NA TRBV13 TGTGCCAGCAGCTCGATGGGGGGGTATGGTGAAAAACTGTTTTTT CASSSMGGYGEKLFF
NA TRBJ2-1 TRBD2 TRBV6-1 TGTGCCAGCAGTGAATTTGGGCTGACTAGCGGGAGCGATGAGCAGTTCTTC CASSEFGLTSGSDEQFF
NA TRBJ2-5 NA TRBV18 TGTGCCAGCTCACCCCGGGCGGCTTCGGGGGAGACCCAGTACTTC CASSPRAASGETQYF
NA TRBJ2-3 TRBD2 TRBV27 TGTGCCACCTCCTGGGGGACTAGTAGAGATACGCAGTATTTT CATSWGTSRDTQYF
NA TRBJ2-6 TRBD1 TRBV3-1/TRBV3-2 TGTGCCAGCAGCCAAGGAAAGACAGGGGTGCTGAGCTCTGGGGCCAACGTCCTGACTTTC CASSQGKTGVLSSGANVLTF
NA TRBJ1-1 TRBD1 TRBV5-6 TGTGCCAGCAGCTACAGGGGGCGTGCAGGGGGAGAAGCTTTCTTT CASSYRGRAGGEAFF
NA TRBJ2-4 NA TRBV5-4 TGTGCCAGCACCCCCCGCCGGCCAGGGGACCACATTCAGTACTTC CASTPRRPGDHIQYF
NA TRBJ1-1 NA TRBV25-1 TGTGCCAGCGGGGCCTTGACAGGAACGAACACTGAAGCTTTCTTT CASGALTGTNTEAFF
NA TRBJ1-2 NA TRBV3-1/TRBV3-2 TGTGCCAGCAGCCCCCCACAGTTCTATGGCTACACCTTC CASSPPQFYGYTF
NA TRBJ2-5 NA TRBV7-9 TGTGCCAGCTCAGGGGTTTGGGAGACCCAGTACTTC CASSGVWETQYF
NA TRBJ1-2 NA TRBV28 TGTGCCAGCACCCCGGACAGTTTGGGGGGCTACACCTTC CASTPDSLGGYTF
NA TRBJ2-2 TRBD1 TRBV12-5 TGTGCTAGTGGTTCATGGACAGGGGAAGAAGGGGAGCTGTTTTTT CASGSWTGEEGELFF
NA TRBJ1-2 NA TRBV7-2 TGTGCCAGCAGTCGTACTTCGGCACGGGAATATCAGAATAACTATGGCTACACCTTC CASSRTSAREYQNNYGYTF
NA TRBJ2-1 TRBD1 TRBV4-1 TGCGCCAGCAGCCAAGACCCGGGACAGGGGGCGGATGAGCAGTTCTTC CASSQDPGQGADEQFF
NA TRBJ1-1 NA TRBV5-4 TGTGCCAGCAGCTTGGTGGGGGGGTCGAACACTGAAGCTTTCTTT CASSLVGGSNTEAFF
NA TRBJ1-1 NA TRBV19 TGTGCCAGTAGTACCCACGTGGGGGGAAGCACTGAAGCTTTCTTT CASSTHVGGSTEAFF
NA TRBJ2-2 NA TRBV11-2 TGTGCCAGCAGCAGTGCAGGGGATAGCGCCGGGGAGCTGTTTTTT CASSSAGDSAGELFF
few TRBJ2-3 NA TRBV5-1 TGCGCCAGCAGCTTGCTGGCAGCTGGGCGAGATACGCAGTATTTT CASSLLAAGRDTQYF
NA TRBJ2-3 NA TRBV19 TGTGCCAGTAGTATACGTAGGACTAGCACAGATACGCAGTATTTT CASSIRRTSTDTQYF
NA TRBJ2-7 TRBD2 TRBV11-2 TGTGCCAGCAGCCGAGAAGCGGGAGTTCGATCCTACGAGCAGTACTTC CASSREAGVRSYEQYF
NA TRBJ2-7 NA TRBV28 TGTGCCAGCAGTTTCGGGGGACCCTCTGGGTACGAGCAGTACTTC CASSFGGPSGYEQYF
NA TRBJ1-1 NA TRBV7-2 TGTGCCAGCAGCACAACATCGGACATCACTGAAGCTTTCTTT CASSTTSDITEAFF
NA TRBJ1-2 NA TRBV10-1 TGCGCCAGCAGTGAAGATCCCCGGGAGGGCTACACCTTC CASSEDPREGYTF
NA TRBJ2-3 TRBD1 TRBV27 TGTGCCAGCTCCCCGACAGGGTATACAGATACGCAGTATTTT CASSPTGYTDTQYF
NA TRBJ1-2 NA TRBV2 TGTGCCAGCAGTTCCGACAGCGAGATCTATGGCTACACCTTC CASSSDSEIYGYTF